This T cell receptor (beta chain) was recorded in a study of T cell responses to AZD1222 COVID-19 vaccine. Notes on the study in general: Vaccine-associated CD4 TCRs spanned spike, dominant at 160-218 and 743-854. Repertoire samples came only from after the peak T cell response.

Produced via immunoSEQ multiplex PCR; TCRdb's table is partial and in-frame only. The data hold about 200,000 clones, with 93% observed a single time. This clone was counted once. Its antigen remains unidentified. The CDR3 is 16 amino acids. Looked up from germline, CDR1 is SGHVS and CDR2 is FQNEAQ. The V gene end was trimmed by 5 bases and the J gene end by 3 bases; junction bases not matched to a gene: 10. The chain has TRBV7-8 and TRBJ1-5, with 7 bases identical to TRBD1. The specimen comprised peripheral blood, sampled 28 days after the second AZD1222 dose. The receptor's source is an adult who received the AZD1222 COVID-19 vaccine. The CDR3 is CASSTTGTAINQPQHF. The CDR3 DNA sequence: TGTGCCAGCAGCACCACCGGGACAGCTATCAATCAGCCCCAGCATTTT.